Presented here are 28 T cell receptor beta chains from one specimen sequenced in a study of cytomegalovirus exposure and HLA in healthy donors (TCRdb year 2017). Libraries were made using the immunoSEQ multiplex PCR assay. The multiplex PCR relied on a mix of 60 forward primers for TCR Vbeta segments and 13 reverse primers for TCR Jbeta segments. TCRdb took this table from immuneACCESS and kept in-frame rearrangements with V and J called. Such tables lack part of the clones; where checked against another copy, unresolved V genes explain under half of the gap, and the rest is unexplained. The sample table contains about 140,000 clones; only one count was recorded for roughly 77% of them. The leading ten clones occupy around 3.1% of the sample. Source material: PBMCs. Receptors originate from a female donor in good health and CMV-seronegative.

The rearrangement uses TRBV10-1 and TRBJ2-5; 9 bases fit TRBD2. V was clipped by 0 bases and J by 5 bases; unmatched bases: 10. Germline CDR1 reads WNHNN; CDR2 reads SYGVQD (reference sequence). The CDR3 has 17 residues. CDR3: CASSESRGSGRGETQYF. In DNA form, the CDR3 reads TGCGCCAGCAGTGAGTCGAGGGGTAGCGGGAGAGGTGAGACCCAGTACTTC.

The chain joins TRBV6-5 to TRBJ1-1; D gene ambiguous. The CDR3 consists of 14 residues. V was cut by 5 bases and J by 0 bases, with 10 bases left in between. Germline V gives CDR1 MNHEY, CDR2 SVGAGI. The CDR3 DNA reads TGTGCCAGCAGTACCCGACACTTGAACACTGAAGCTTTCTTT. Translation gives CASSTRHLNTEAFF.

The chain recombines TRBV19 with TRBJ2-3, with 7 bases identical to TRBD2. The CDR3 runs 16 residues. J lost 2 bases, V lost 5 bases, and 10 bases had no gene match. Germline V gene sequence: CDR1 LNHDA, CDR2 SQIVND (reference sequence). The CDR3 loop reads CASSGTGLDFTDTQYF. CDR3 DNA: TGTGCCAGTAGTGGGACTGGACTAGATTTCACAGATACGCAGTATTTT.

This clone was recorded many times. The genes are TRBV7-9 and TRBJ2-3, with D possibly TRBD2 on 5 matching bases. The ends were cut back, 5 bases at V and 4 bases at J, with 13 bases in the middle. There are 14 residues in the CDR3. Looked up from germline, CDR1 is SEHNR and CDR2 is FQNEAQ (reference sequence). CDR3 nucleotide sequence: TGTGCCAGCAGCCATTTAGCCGGGGCAGATACGCAGTATTTT. Its protein product is CASSHLAGADTQYF.

The chain links TRBV2 to TRBJ2-1; D perhaps matches TRBD1 (5 bases). Germline V gene sequence: CDR1 SNHLY, CDR2 FYNNEI. Trimming stripped 6 bases from V and 0 bases from J, with 15 bases between. The CDR3 runs 16 residues. The CDR3 loop is CASRGQDTFSYNEQFF. CDR3 nucleotides: TGTGCCAGCAGGGGGCAGGACACCTTCTCCTACAATGAGCAGTTCTTC.

The chain has TRBV4-3 and TRBJ2-1; 10 nucleotides line up with TRBD2. Trimming cost V 0 bases and J 7 bases; bases outside gene matches: 12. Germline CDR1 and CDR2: LGHNA and YSLEER. The CDR3 loop spans 18 amino acids. The CDR3 loop is CASSQDLASGGDLNEQFF. CDR3 nucleotides: TGCGCCAGCAGCCAAGATTTGGCTAGCGGGGGTGACCTTAATGAGCAGTTCTTC.

The rearrangement uses TRBV28 and TRBJ1-5, with 8 nucleotides matching TRBD1. The germline V gene has CDR1 MDHEN and CDR2 SYDVKM. V shed 5 bases and J 1 base; nucleotides not matched to a gene: 4. This CDR3 has 15 residues. CDR3 coding DNA: TGTGCCAGCAGTACAGGGGGAGGAAGCAATCAGCCCCAGCATTTT. It is translated as CASSTGGGSNQPQHF.

This sequence joins TRBV5-1 and TRBJ1-1, with 7 positions matching TRBD1. Germline V gene sequence: CDR1 SGHRS, CDR2 YFSETQ. The length of the CDR3 is 16 residues. Trimming cost V 0 bases and J 0 bases; bases outside gene matches: 5. CDR3 nucleotide sequence: TGCGCCAGCAGCTTGGAGGGGGCGGCGGTGAACACTGAAGCTTTCTTT. Translating gives CASSLEGAAVNTEAFF.

The rearrangement links TRBV19 to TRBJ1-2; D might be TRBD1 (5 bases). CDR3 size: 14 residues. V lost 5 bases, J lost 0 bases, and 10 bases lay in between. CDR1 is LNHDA, CDR2 SQIVND, per germline (reference sequence). The CDR3 DNA is TGTGCCAGTAGTCAAGGACAACCTAACTATGGCTACACCTTC. Its protein product is CASSQGQPNYGYTF.

This clone has only a few counts. V is TRBV5-6 and J is TRBJ1-6; perhaps TRBD1 as D (5 bases). V gave up 4 bases and J gave up 6 bases, with 14 bases separating them. Germline values: CDR1 SGHDT, CDR2 YYEEEE. CDR3 length: 15 amino acids. The CDR3 nucleotides read TGTGCCAGCAGCCCGGGGGAGGGGCGTAATTCACCCCTCCACTTT. Protein product: CASSPGEGRNSPLHF.

The chain is built from TRBV9 and TRBJ2-7; TRBD2 agrees at 12 bases. The germline V gene has CDR1 SGDLS and CDR2 YYNGEE. The CDR3 consists of 15 residues. J was trimmed by 1 base and V by 3 bases; bases with no gene match: 2. CDR3 in DNA: TGTGCCAGCAGCGCCGGGACTAGCGGGTCCTACGAGCAGTACTTC. This codes for CASSAGTSGSYEQYF.

The chain joins TRBV7-2 to TRBJ2-7; TRBD2 matches at 9 bases. This CDR3 has 15 residues. V dropped 1 base and J dropped 4; count of bases not matched to a gene: 5. Germline assignment: CDR1 SGHTA and CDR2 FQGNSA. The DNA of the CDR3 is TGTGCCAGCAGCTTAGGCGGGGGGGCCCGGTACGAGCAGTACTTC. It encodes CASSLGGGARYEQYF.

The V call is TRBV5-1, the J call TRBJ1-3; tentative D call: TRBD1 (5 bases). Per germline, CDR1 SGHRS and CDR2 YFSETQ. The V gene lost 4 bases and the J gene lost 4 bases, with 18 bases spanning the gap. CDR3 length equals 16 residues. CDR3 coding DNA: TGCGCCAGCAGCGCAGGGTATTCCTTGAGGGGAAACACCATATATTTT. It specifies CASSAGYSLRGNTIYF.

This clone has a handful of counts. The gene calls are TRBV7-2 and TRBJ1-1, with no clear D. The CDR3 is 14 residues long. The germline V gene encodes CDR1 SGHTA and CDR2 FQGNSA. V lost 5 bases, J lost 1 base, and 11 bases lay in between. CDR3 in amino acids: CASSRERGNTEAFF. The CDR3 coding sequence is TGTGCCAGCAGCCGGGAGCGAGGGAACACTGAAGCTTTCTTT.

V and J are TRBV7-3 and TRBJ1-5, with no clear D. The CDR3 extends over 16 amino acids. Germline V gives CDR1 SGHTA, CDR2 FQGTGA. Trimming pared 1 base from V and 3 bases from J, leaving 13 bases between. The CDR3 sequence is CASSLNSGGNNQPQHF. The DNA for the CDR3 is TGTGCCAGCAGCTTAAACTCCGGAGGTAACAATCAGCCCCAGCATTTT. Using reference TRBV7-3 and TRBJ1-5 for the parts outside the CDR3, the full variable domain is GAGVSQTPSNKVTEKGKYVELRCDPISGHTALYWYRQSLGQGPEFLIYFQGTGAADDSGLPNDRFFAVRPEGSVSTLKIQRTERGDSAVYLCASSLNSGGNNQPQHFGDGTRLSIL.

V and J are TRBV19 and TRBJ2-1; 8 positions agree with TRBD2. V shed 5 bases, J shed 8 bases, and the junction held 8 bases outside the gene matches. The CDR3 spans 14 residues. Germline V lookup: CDR1 LNHDA, CDR2 SQIVND (reference sequence). Here the CDR3 reads CASSFTSGRDEQFF. The CDR3 region has the DNA TGTGCCAGTAGTTTTACTAGCGGTAGGGATGAGCAGTTCTTC. The full variable domain, in which reference TRBV19 and TRBJ2-1 provide the parts outside the CDR3, is DGGITQSPKYLFRKEGQNVTLSCEQNLNHDAMYWYRQDPGQGLRLIYYSQIVNDFQKGDIAEGYSVSREKKESFPLTVTSAQKNPTAFYLCASSFTSGRDEQFFGPGTRLTVL.

The chain uses TRBV9 and TRBJ2-5, with TRBD2 identical over 9 bases. V was pared by 2 bases and J by 2 bases, with 4 bases of the junction left unmatched. Germline CDR1 SGDLS, CDR2 YYNGEE. This CDR3 has 15 residues. The DNA for the CDR3 is TGTGCCAGCAGCGTTTCGCTAGCGGGGCAAGAGACCCAGTACTTC. This sequence encodes CASSVSLAGQETQYF.

This chain joins TRBV6-6 and TRBJ2-7; TRBD1 agrees at 10 bases. Germline trimming cut 5 bases from V and 3 bases from J; bases unmatched to any gene: 4. The CDR3 totals 14 residues. The germline V gene encodes CDR1 MNHNY and CDR2 SVGAGI (reference sequence). The CDR3 DNA is TGTGCCAGCAGTACGACAGGGGGCGGCTACGAGCAGTACTTC. Its translation is CASSTTGGGYEQYF.

The chain couples TRBV2 to TRBJ1-5, with D maybe TRBD1 (6 bases). CDR1 is SNHLY and CDR2 is FYNNEI in the germline V gene. V was cut by 8 bases and J by 0 bases, with 11 bases left in between. This CDR3 contains 14 residues. In DNA form, the CDR3 reads TGTGCCAGCTGGGGGCGGAATAGCAATCAGCCCCAGCATTTT. Encoded protein: CASWGRNSNQPQHF. Together with reference TRBV2 and TRBJ1-5, the CDR3 gives the full variable domain: EPEVTQTPSHQVTQMGQEVILRCVPISNHLYFYWYRQILGQKVEFLVSFYNNEISEKSEIFDDQFSVERPDGSNFTLKIRSTKLEDSAMYFCASWGRNSNQPQHFGDGTRLSIL.

The rearrangement links TRBV28 to TRBJ1-2; 7 nucleotides agree with TRBD1. Germline CDR1 MDHEN, CDR2 SYDVKM. The J segment lost 4 bases and the V segment lost 2 bases, leaving 4 bases of the junction unmatched. The CDR3 sequence is 14 residues long. The CDR3 DNA follows: TGTGCCAGCAGTTTAACCGGGACAGTCTATGGCTACACCTTC. It encodes CASSLTGTVYGYTF.

The V gene is TRBV28, the J gene TRBJ1-1; no reliable D call. The V gene's germline CDR1 is MDHEN and CDR2 SYDVKM. This CDR3 spans 13 amino acids. Between the trimmed V and J ends, which lost 5 bases and 0 bases, there was a span of 7 bases. The DNA of the CDR3 is TGTGCCAGCAGTCCCAGGATGAACACTGAAGCTTTCTTT. This translates into CASSPRMNTEAFF.

This chain connects TRBV2 to TRBJ2-1; 11 bases fit TRBD2. CDR3 length equals 13 residues. From germline, CDR1 is SNHLY and CDR2 FYNNEI. V lost 6 bases, J lost 9 bases, and 4 bases stayed unmatched. The DNA of the CDR3 is TGTGCCAGCAGAAGACTAGCGGGAAGTGAGCAGTTCTTC. Encoded protein: CASRRLAGSEQFF.

The chain combines TRBV9 with TRBJ2-3; weak D call: TRBD2 (6 bases). Germline V lookup: CDR1 SGDLS, CDR2 YYNGEE. There are 15 residues in the CDR3. The V end lost 0 bases, the J end lost 2 bases, and 10 bases lay between the germline ends. CDR3 coding DNA: TGTGCCAGCAGCGTAGGGGGAGGTTACACAGATACGCAGTATTTT. Translation: CASSVGGGYTDTQYF. Drawing the rest from reference TRBV9 and TRBJ2-3, the complete variable domain is DSGVTQTPKHLITATGQRVTLRCSPRSGDLSVYWYQQSLDQGLQFLIQYYNGEERAKGNILERFSAQQFPDLHSELNLSSLELGDSALYFCASSVGGGYTDTQYFGPGTRLTVL.

The V call is TRBV6-5, the J call TRBJ2-1; 11 bases align to TRBD2. Germline CDR1 and CDR2: MNHEY and SVGAGI. CDR3 length: 16 amino acids. J was trimmed by 7 bases and V by 3 bases; bases with no gene match: 8. CDR3 nucleotide sequence: TGTGCCAGCAGTTATTCTAGCGGGGGGTGGGAAAATGAGCAGTTCTTC. Translating gives CASSYSSGGWENEQFF.

This chain uses TRBV15 with TRBJ2-2; D is unclear. The germline V gene encodes CDR1 LNHNV and CDR2 YYDKDF (reference sequence). Trimming shortened V by 2 bases and J by 0 bases, and 7 bases separated the two germline ends. The CDR3 spans 15 residues. The CDR3 loop is CATSRRAPNTGELFF. DNA of the CDR3: TGTGCCACCAGCAGACGAGCCCCGAACACCGGGGAGCTGTTTTTT. The entire variable domain, with the rest obtained from reference TRBV15 and TRBJ2-2, is as follows: DAMVIQNPRYQVTQFGKPVTLSCSQTLNHNVMYWYQQKSSQAPKLLFHYYDKDFNNEADTPDNFQSRRPNTSFCFLDIRSPGLGDTAMYLCATSRRAPNTGELFFGEGSRLTVL.

The V gene is TRBV20-1, the J gene TRBJ2-5; 7 bases fit TRBD2. V lost 8 bases, J lost 9 bases, and 6 bases stayed unmatched. CDR1 and CDR2 from the germline V gene are DFQATT and SNEGSKA (reference sequence). The CDR3 consists of 10 residues. The CDR3 reads CSPRGGSQYF. The CDR3 nucleotides are TGCAGTCCCCGGGGAGGGTCCCAGTACTTC.

The chain combines TRBV9 with TRBJ2-5; 8 nucleotides align to TRBD1. CDR3 size: 17 residues. The V segment lost 1 base and the J segment 4 bases; nucleotides outside the gene matches: 12. Germline V gene lookup returns CDR1 SGDLS and CDR2 YYNGEE. As DNA, the CDR3 is TGTGCCAGCAGCGTACGCGGACAGGGAGGAGGGGGAGAGACCCAGTACTTC. Translation gives CASSVRGQGGGGETQYF.

J is TRBJ2-4 and V is TRBV5-1; 9 positions agree with TRBD1. After removal of 4 bases from V and 7 bases from J, the junction contained 9 bases not matched to a gene. Per germline, CDR1 SGHRS and CDR2 YFSETQ. The CDR3 has 15 amino acids. The CDR3 loop reads CASSTTGGSRNIQYF. The DNA for the CDR3 is TGCGCCAGCAGCACTACAGGGGGCTCTCGGAACATTCAGTACTTC.